What follows are 20 T cell receptor beta chains derived from one specimen sequenced in a study of spatial heterogeneity in lung cancer. Time point of the sample: sample taken at primary tumor resection. No cells were sorted before sequencing. The whole RNA sequenced was extracted from tumor, nontumor lung or frozen PBMC. TCRdb reprocessed the 5' RACE reads with MiXCR, giving one entry per CDR3 protein. The repertoire holds tens of thousands of distinct CDR3 sequences, about 12% seen once, with 4.5% to 5.5% in the top ten. Sequencing used PBMCs, obtained at surgery. The source is a male donor with early-stage non-small cell lung cancer.

This clonotype was seen ten or more times. This chain connects TRBV30 to TRBJ1-1; maybe TRBD1 (5 bases). The length of the CDR3 is 13 residues. CDR1 and CDR2 (germline): GTSNPN, SVGIG (reference sequence). V lost 1 base, J lost 8 bases, and 14 bases lay in between. DNA of the CDR3: TGTGCCTGGAGTGCAGACAGTCTGTCCGAAGCTTTCTTT. Protein sequence: CAWSADSLSEAFF.

This chain uses TRBV19 with TRBJ2-2, with a tentative D call TRBD1 (6 bases). The V end lost 7 bases, the J end lost 3 bases, and 12 bases lay between the germline ends. The CDR3 loop spans 14 amino acids. From germline, CDR1 is LNHDA and CDR2 SQIVND (reference sequence). CDR3 region: CASTEDSYTGELFF. The CDR3 DNA reads TGTGCCAGTACTGAGGACAGCTACACCGGGGAGCTGTTTTTT.

This clonotype has just a few counts. The chain recombines TRBV11-2 with TRBJ2-6; no firm D call. The germline CDR1 and CDR2 sequences are SGHAT and FQNNGV. V was trimmed by 4 bases and J by 2 bases, leaving 12 bases between them. The CDR3 contains 16 residues. Here the CDR3 reads CASSSNLSPGANVLTF. DNA for the CDR3: TGTGCCAGCAGCTCCAACCTATCCCCTGGGGCCAACGTCCTGACTTTC.

The rearrangement links TRBV5-1 to TRBJ2-2; 10 bases are shared with TRBD1. This CDR3 comprises 15 residues. J lost 7 bases, V lost 5 bases, and 8 bases had no gene match. Germline CDR1 is SGHRS and CDR2 is YFSETQ. The CDR3 is CASSIDRGRSGELFF. The CDR3 region has the DNA TGCGCCAGCAGTATCGACAGGGGGCGTAGCGGGGAGCTGTTTTTT.

This clonotype was picked up a small number of times. V usage is TRBV20-1 and J usage is TRBJ2-3; perhaps D is TRBD1 or TRBD2 (7 bases each). This CDR3 contains 19 residues. With 0 bases removed from V and 6 bases from J, the gap between germline ends came to 28 bases. CDR1 and CDR2 from the germline V gene are DFQATT and SNEGSKA (reference sequence). CDR3 sequence: CSARDRPAHQTGRGDTQYF. In nucleotides, the CDR3 is TGCAGTGCTAGAGATCGCCCGGCCCACCAGACAGGGCGGGGGGATACGCAGTATTTT.

The V gene is TRBV11-3, the J gene TRBJ1-1; no definite D call. Germline V gene sequence: CDR1 SGHNT, CDR2 YENEEA. The V end was cut by 5 bases, the J end by 0 bases, with 10 bases between. The CDR3 runs 14 residues. The DNA for the CDR3 is TGTGCCAGCAGCCGCTCTACAGTGAACACTGAAGCTTTCTTT. Translating gives CASSRSTVNTEAFF.

This clonotype was counted a single time. CDR3 protein: CASSLVGVNEQFF. CDR3 DNA: TGTGCCAGCAGCTTAGTTGGAGTCAATGAGCAGTTCTTC. This sequence joins TRBV11-2 and TRBJ2-1; D is uncertain. The CDR3 spans 13 residues. CDR1 and CDR2 from the germline V gene are SGHAT and FQNNGV. V lost 1 base and J 6 bases, leaving 7 bases between the germline ends.

This clonotype was seen at least ten times. The DNA for the CDR3 is TGCAGTGCTAGAGATCAACAAGGAGGCACCGGGGAGCTGTTTTTT. This codes for CSARDQQGGTGELFF. This chain connects TRBV20-1 to TRBJ2-2; tentatively, D is TRBD2 (5 bases). Germline V lookup: CDR1 DFQATT, CDR2 SNEGSKA (reference sequence). Trimming took off 0 bases at V and 4 bases at J, with 12 bases between the two ends. This CDR3 region has 15 residues.

In its sample, this clonotype was seen a few times. The rearrangement uses TRBV20-1 and TRBJ2-5, with 8 nucleotides matching TRBD1. CDR1 and CDR2 (germline): DFQATT, SNEGSKA (reference sequence). V lost 1 base and J lost 7; bases outside the gene matches: 8. The CDR3 covers 14 residues. CDR3 bases: TGCAGTGCTAGAGGCCTCGGACAGGGCGGGACCCAGTACTTC. It encodes CSARGLGQGGTQYF.

The chain recombines TRBV27 with TRBJ2-3; weak D call: TRBD2 (6 bases). This CDR3 is 16 amino acids long. CDR1 and CDR2 (germline): MNHEY, SMNVEV (reference sequence). Trimming left V 5 bases short and J 2 bases short, with 17 bases between. The CDR3 nucleotides are TGTGCCAGCAGTCCCCTCCGTGGAGGGGACACAGATACGCAGTATTTT. This sequence encodes CASSPLRGGDTDTQYF.

The chain recombines TRBV7-6 with TRBJ2-2; 8 nucleotides line up with TRBD1. CDR3 size: 17 residues. The V gene's germline CDR1 is SGHVS and CDR2 FNYEAQ. V was clipped by 5 bases and J by 0 bases; unmatched bases: 8. The CDR3 DNA reads as TGTGCCAGCAGCCATGGCAGGACAGGGTCGAACACCGGGGAGCTGTTTTTT. Protein product: CASSHGRTGSNTGELFF.

This clonotype was seen more than once but under ten times. The DNA for the CDR3 is TGTGCCACCAGTGATTCCGGGGAGCACACCATATATTTT. This sequence encodes CATSDSGEHTIYF. The chain combines TRBV24-1 with TRBJ1-3; D gene uncertain. Trimming stripped 2 bases from V and 8 bases from J, with 9 bases between. The CDR3 spans 13 residues. Per the germline V gene, CDR1 is KGHDR and CDR2 is SFDVKD.

This clonotype occurred a few times. The V and J genes are TRBV5-1 and TRBJ2-6, with D perhaps matching TRBD1 (6 bases). Germline values: CDR1 SGHRS, CDR2 YFSETQ. Trimming pared 4 bases from V and 5 bases from J, leaving 16 bases between. The CDR3 contains 16 residues. CDR3 DNA sequence: TGCGCCAGCAGCCCGAATTCGGACAGCTGGGCCAACGTCCTGACTTTC. Translation gives CASSPNSDSWANVLTF.

This clonotype was seen a handful of times. The chain combines TRBV7-9 with TRBJ2-1; 8 positions agree with TRBD2. CDR3 size: 17 residues. Germline assignment: CDR1 SEHNR and CDR2 FQNEAQ (reference sequence). V was pared by 5 bases and J by 0 bases, with 9 bases of the junction left unmatched. In DNA form, the CDR3 reads TGTGCCAGCAGCGTCCCCCCCAGCGGGAGCTCCTACAATGAGCAGTTCTTC. Translating gives CASSVPPSGSSYNEQFF.

The rearrangement joins TRBV11-2 to TRBJ1-1; a weak D match, TRBD1 (6 bases). There are 14 residues in the CDR3. Between the trimmed V and J ends, which lost 6 bases and 0 bases, there was a span of 11 bases. Germline CDR1 and CDR2: SGHAT and FQNNGV. CDR3 region: CASRGTWMNTEAFF. In DNA, the CDR3 is TGTGCCAGCAGGGGGACATGGATGAACACTGAAGCTTTCTTT.

The rearrangement uses TRBV19 and TRBJ2-7; a weak D match, TRBD1 (6 bases). This CDR3 spans 14 amino acids. The V end was cut by 5 bases, the J end by 3 bases, with 14 bases between. CDR1 and CDR2 (germline): LNHDA, SQIVND (reference sequence). The CDR3 nucleotides read TGTGCCAGTAGTCATCCGGGACACCTCTACGAGCAGTACTTC. Amino acids: CASSHPGHLYEQYF.

This sequence joins TRBV6-5 and TRBJ2-2; D perhaps matches TRBD2 (7 bases). Germline-derived CDR1 and CDR2 are MNHEY and SVGAGI. This CDR3 is built from 14 residues. V was trimmed by 2 bases and J by 5 bases, leaving 9 bases between them. CDR3 amino acids: CASSYGRGTGELFF. The CDR3, as DNA: TGTGCCAGCAGTTACGGGAGGGGGACCGGGGAGCTGTTTTTT.

This clonotype was counted a few times. The genes are TRBV6-2 or TRBV6-3 and TRBJ2-1, with 11 nucleotides matching TRBD2. After removal of 6 bases from V and 7 bases from J, the junction contained 5 bases not matched to a gene. In germline, CDR1 is MNHEY, CDR2 SVGEGT. The CDR3 sequence is 14 residues long. The CDR3 DNA reads TGTGCCAGCAGCCTAGCGGGAGGAGGGAATGAGCAGTTCTTC. Protein sequence: CASSLAGGGNEQFF.

The table lists this clonotype with many counts. The rearrangement joins TRBV3-1 to TRBJ1-1; the match to TRBD1 covers 7 bases. The V segment lost 5 bases and the J segment 1 base; nucleotides outside the gene matches: 4. In germline, CDR1 is LGHDT, CDR2 YNNKEL (reference sequence). The length of the CDR3 is 14 residues. The CDR3 protein is CASSRRTGNTEAFF. The DNA of the CDR3 is TGTGCCAGCAGCAGACGGACAGGGAACACTGAAGCTTTCTTT. Full variable domain (rest looked up from reference TRBV3-1 and TRBJ1-1): DTAVSQTPKYLVTQMGNDKSIKCEQNLGHDTMYWYKQDSKKFLKIMFSYNNKELIINETVPNRFSPKSPDKAHLNLHINSLELGDSAVYFCASSRRTGNTEAFFGQGTRLTVV.

The rearrangement uses TRBV6-5 and TRBJ1-5; no reliable D call. The CDR3 spans 15 residues. V was pared by 4 bases and J by 3 bases, with 13 bases between. The germline CDR1 and CDR2 sequences are MNHEY and SVGAGI. CDR3: CASSFREGINQPQHF. In DNA, the CDR3 is TGTGCCAGCAGTTTTCGGGAGGGTATCAATCAGCCCCAGCATTTT.